This is a list of T cell receptor beta chains from one sample in a study of read filtering for tumor transcriptome and immune sequencing. Using its own MiXCR run on the reads, TCRdb lists one record per CDR3 protein. The sample gives 39,000 or so distinct CDR3 sequences, roughly an eighth of which show up once; approximately 6.5% is in the top ten. Sequenced input: a population of CD138-negative cells sorted from bone marrow. The receptors were gathered from a donor over 35 with multiple myeloma. Each CDR3 is given with its conserved first and last residue. A D gene is named only where the DNA matches it firmly. Rows may omit the clone size; those that give it use once, few, many or a size class.

clone size	V gene	D gene	J gene	CDR3 DNA	CDR3 protein
NA	TRBV7-3	NA	TRBJ2-1	TGTGCCAGCAGCCTAGGGGGGGGGCGATTCTACAATGAGCAGCTCTTC	CASSLGGGRFYNEQLF
many	TRBV29-1	TRBD1	TRBJ2-7	TGCAGCGGCGGGACAGGGTTGTACGAGCAGTACTTC	CSGGTGLYEQYF
many	TRBV5-1	TRBD1	TRBJ1-4	TGCGCCAGCACCCAGGGGGCTACTAATGAAAAACTGTTTTTT	CASTQGATNEKLFF
many	TRBV20-1	NA	TRBJ2-3	TGCAGTGCTACTTCACCGGGCCAGAACACAGATACGCAGTATTTT	CSATSPGQNTDTQYF
many	TRBV20-1	NA	TRBJ2-1	TGCAGTGCTGCCTTTTCCTACAATGAGCAGTTCTTC	CSAAFSYNEQFF
many	TRBV7-9	TRBD1	TRBJ2-6	TGTGCCAGCAGCCCTCCGGGACAGGGAAAAAAGTCTGGGGCCAACGTCCTGACTTTC	CASSPPGQGKKSGANVLTF
NA	TRBV6-1	NA	TRBJ2-1	TGTGCCAGCAGTGAATCCGTCGGACAGAGGGATTTCTTC	CASSESVGQRDFF
NA	TRBV7-6	TRBD1	TRBJ2-1	TGTGCCAGCAGCCCTCGGTCAGAGGGGGCGAAGTTCTTC	CASSPRSEGAKFF
NA	TRBV7-3	NA	TRBJ2-3	TGTGCCAGCAGCATGGGTCTCTCATGGGATACGCAGTATTTT	CASSMGLSWDTQYF
NA	TRBV14	TRBD1	TRBJ1-5	TGTACCAGCAGCCAACCTCGGGACAGGGACAATCAGCCCCAGCATTTT	CTSSQPRDRDNQPQHF
many	TRBV27	TRBD1	TRBJ2-7	TGTGCCAGCAGTTTAATTGGGACAGGGTACGACGAGCAGTACTTC	CASSLIGTGYDEQYF
many	TRBV5-1	TRBD1	TRBJ2-3	TGCGCCAGCAACCTTCAGGGGGAGGATACGCAGTATTTT	CASNLQGEDTQYF
many	TRBV7-9	TRBD2	TRBJ2-1	TGTGCCAGCAGCTCGGAGACTAGCGGAGTCAATGAGCAGTTCTTC	CASSSETSGVNEQFF
NA	TRBV28	NA	TRBJ1-2	TGTGCCAGCAGTTCGTCCCCCCTTAACCATGGCTGCACCTTC	CASSSSPLNHGCTF
many	TRBV10-3	NA	TRBJ1-1	TGTGCCATCAGTGAGTGGGGGATGAACACTGAAGCTTTCTTT	CAISEWGMNTEAFF